A selection of T cell receptor beta chains follows, all from one sample in a study of shared clonotypes between healthy human individuals. Generated by immunoSEQ multiplex PCR, the TCRdb table keeps only in-frame clones and is missing some. Of about 2.1 million clones in the sample, 93% were seen once. The specimen sequenced was naive CD8+ T cells from PBMCs. The receptors come from a man aged 18 to 29 in good health. Some clones in this sample may be carry-over from other donors' samples. The CDR3 runs from the conserved cysteine through the conserved F or W. Fields, in order: J gene, V gene, clone size, D gene, CDR3 DNA, CDR3 protein. A D gene is named only where the DNA matches it firmly. Size is stated for part of the rows, as once, few or many counts, or as a class when the clone is expanded.

j_gene: TRBJ2-3; v_gene: TRBV9; abundance: NA; d_gene: NA; CDR3nt: TGTGCCAGCAGCGTATACGGAGTCGGCGATACGCAGTATTTT; CDR3aa: CASSVYGVGDTQYF
j_gene: TRBJ2-3; v_gene: TRBV29-1; abundance: NA; d_gene: TRBD2; CDR3nt: TGCAGCGTTATAAGGACTAGCGGGATCACAGATACGCAGTATTTT; CDR3aa: CSVIRTSGITDTQYF
j_gene: TRBJ2-7; v_gene: TRBV29-1; abundance: NA; d_gene: NA; CDR3nt: TGCAGCGTTGAGACCTACGAGCAGTACTTC; CDR3aa: CSVETYEQYF
j_gene: TRBJ1-3; v_gene: TRBV7-9; abundance: NA; d_gene: NA; CDR3nt: TGTGCCAGCAGATCAGACGGGAGCAACCCTGGAAACACCATATATTTT; CDR3aa: CASRSDGSNPGNTIYF
j_gene: TRBJ2-7; v_gene: TRBV19; abundance: NA; d_gene: NA; CDR3nt: TGTGCCAGTAGTATCTTTCTGAGGTACGAGCAGTACTTC; CDR3aa: CASSIFLRYEQYF
j_gene: TRBJ1-6; v_gene: TRBV5-1; abundance: NA; d_gene: NA; CDR3nt: TGCGCCAGCAGCTTGTACCCCACCAGTGATTCACCCCTCCACTTT; CDR3aa: CASSLYPTSDSPLHF
j_gene: TRBJ2-7; v_gene: TRBV10-2; abundance: NA; d_gene: TRBD2; CDR3nt: TGCGCCAGCCGGGATCCTAGCGGGAGCTCCTACGAGCAGTACTTC; CDR3aa: CASRDPSGSSYEQYF
j_gene: TRBJ1-1; v_gene: TRBV27; abundance: once; d_gene: TRBD1; CDR3nt: TGTGCCAGCAGTTTATTAAGTGGACAGGGGCCTGGCACTGAAGCTTTCTTT; CDR3aa: CASSLLSGQGPGTEAFF
j_gene: TRBJ2-1; v_gene: TRBV5-1; abundance: NA; d_gene: NA; CDR3nt: TGCGCCAGCAGGGACCAGGGAAATGAGCAGTTCTTC; CDR3aa: CASRDQGNEQFF
j_gene: TRBJ2-1; v_gene: TRBV9; abundance: NA; d_gene: NA; CDR3nt: TGTGCCAGCAGGGCCCCCTTAGGCAATGAGCAGTTCTTC; CDR3aa: CASRAPLGNEQFF
j_gene: TRBJ2-7; v_gene: TRBV5-1; abundance: NA; d_gene: TRBD2; CDR3nt: TGCGCCAGCAGTTTTATAGCGGGAGGGGGGTCCTACGAGCAGTACTTC; CDR3aa: CASSFIAGGGSYEQYF
j_gene: TRBJ2-2; v_gene: TRBV5-1; abundance: NA; d_gene: TRBD2; CDR3nt: TGCGCCAGCAGCTTGGTTGTCCTAGCGGGAGTCAAAACCGGGGAGCTGTTTTTT; CDR3aa: CASSLVVLAGVKTGELFF
j_gene: TRBJ1-1; v_gene: TRBV19; abundance: NA; d_gene: TRBD1; CDR3nt: TGTGCCAGTAGTTACCCCACGGACAGGGCCTTAATGAACACTGAAGCTTTCTTT; CDR3aa: CASSYPTDRALMNTEAFF
j_gene: TRBJ1-5; v_gene: TRBV4-1; abundance: NA; d_gene: NA; CDR3nt: TGCGCCAGCAGCCCAATAGGGGGCAATCAGCCCCAGCATTTT; CDR3aa: CASSPIGGNQPQHF